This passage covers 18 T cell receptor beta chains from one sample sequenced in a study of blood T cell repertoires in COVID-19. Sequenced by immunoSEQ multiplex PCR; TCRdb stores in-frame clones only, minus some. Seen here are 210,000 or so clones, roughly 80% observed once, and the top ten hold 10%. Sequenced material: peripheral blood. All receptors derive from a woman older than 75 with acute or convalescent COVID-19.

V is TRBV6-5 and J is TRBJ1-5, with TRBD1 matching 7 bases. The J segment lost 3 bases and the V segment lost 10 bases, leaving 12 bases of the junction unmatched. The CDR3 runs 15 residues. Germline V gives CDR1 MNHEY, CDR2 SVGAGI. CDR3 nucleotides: TGTGCCACGGTGCCTGACAGGGTCTTCAATCAGCCCCAGCATTTT. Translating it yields CATVPDRVFNQPQHF.

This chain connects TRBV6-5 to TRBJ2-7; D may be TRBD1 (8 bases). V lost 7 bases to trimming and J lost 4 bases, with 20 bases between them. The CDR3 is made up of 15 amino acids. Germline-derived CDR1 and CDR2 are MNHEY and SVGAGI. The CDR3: CASTPLGQGGYEQYF. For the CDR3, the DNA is TGTGCCAGCACACCATTAGGACAGGGAGGGTACGAGCAGTACTTC.

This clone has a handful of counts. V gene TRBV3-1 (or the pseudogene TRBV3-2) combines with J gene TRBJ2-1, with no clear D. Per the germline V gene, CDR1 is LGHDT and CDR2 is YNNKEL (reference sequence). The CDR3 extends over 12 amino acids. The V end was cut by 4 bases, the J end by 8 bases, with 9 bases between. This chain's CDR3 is CASSLTSDEQFF. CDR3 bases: TGTGCCAGCAGCCTCACTTCCGATGAGCAGTTCTTC.

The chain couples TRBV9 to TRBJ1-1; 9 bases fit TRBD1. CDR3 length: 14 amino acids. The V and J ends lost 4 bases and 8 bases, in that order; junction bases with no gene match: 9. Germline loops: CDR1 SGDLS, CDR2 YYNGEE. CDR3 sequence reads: CASSKQGAHSEAFF. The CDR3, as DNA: TGTGCCAGCAGCAAACAGGGGGCCCACTCCGAAGCTTTCTTT.

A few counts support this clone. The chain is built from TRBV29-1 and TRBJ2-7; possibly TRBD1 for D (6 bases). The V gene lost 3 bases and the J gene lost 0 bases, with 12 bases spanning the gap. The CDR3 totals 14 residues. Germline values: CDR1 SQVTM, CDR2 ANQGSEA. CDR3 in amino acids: CSVDKVGASYEQYF. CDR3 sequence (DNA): TGCAGCGTTGATAAAGTGGGGGCCTCCTACGAGCAGTACTTC.

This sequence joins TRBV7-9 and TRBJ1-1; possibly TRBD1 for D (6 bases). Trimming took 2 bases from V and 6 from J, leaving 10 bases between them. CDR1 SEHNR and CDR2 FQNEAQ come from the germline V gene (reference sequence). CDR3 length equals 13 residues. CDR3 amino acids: CASSLIQGAEAFF. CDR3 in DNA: TGTGCCAGCAGCTTAATACAGGGCGCTGAAGCTTTCTTT.

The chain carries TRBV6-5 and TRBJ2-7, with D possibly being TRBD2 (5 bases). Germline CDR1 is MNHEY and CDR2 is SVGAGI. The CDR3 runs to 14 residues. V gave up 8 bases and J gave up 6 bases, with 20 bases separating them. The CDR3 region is CASGVWLGTSEQYF. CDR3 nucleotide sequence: TGTGCCAGCGGGGTTTGGCTGGGCACTAGCGAGCAGTACTTC.

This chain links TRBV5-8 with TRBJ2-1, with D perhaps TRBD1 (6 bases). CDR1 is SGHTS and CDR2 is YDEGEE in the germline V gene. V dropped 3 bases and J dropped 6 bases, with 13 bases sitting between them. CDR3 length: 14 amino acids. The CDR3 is CASSWTGTPNEQFF. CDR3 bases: TGTGCCAGCAGCTGGACCGGGACACCCAATGAGCAGTTCTTC.

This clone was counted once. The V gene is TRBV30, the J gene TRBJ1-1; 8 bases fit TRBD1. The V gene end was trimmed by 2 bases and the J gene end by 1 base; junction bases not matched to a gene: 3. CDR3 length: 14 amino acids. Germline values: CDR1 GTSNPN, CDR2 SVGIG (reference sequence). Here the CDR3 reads CAWSRGQGNTEAFF. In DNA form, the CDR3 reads TGTGCCTGGAGTCGAGGACAGGGGAACACTGAAGCTTTCTTT.

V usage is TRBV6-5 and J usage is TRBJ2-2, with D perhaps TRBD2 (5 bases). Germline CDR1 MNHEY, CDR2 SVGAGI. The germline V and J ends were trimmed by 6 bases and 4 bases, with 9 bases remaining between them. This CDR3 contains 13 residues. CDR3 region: CASSRGGTGELFF. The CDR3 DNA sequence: TGTGCCAGCAGCCGGGGTGGCACCGGGGAGCTGTTTTTT.

The CDR3 loop is CASSAGTGYEKLFF. CDR3 sequence (DNA): TGTGCCAGCAGTGCCGGCACAGGGTACGAAAAACTGTTTTTT. V usage is TRBV2 and J usage is TRBJ1-4; possible D gene TRBD1, 6 bases. CDR1 is SNHLY and CDR2 is FYNNEI in the germline V gene. The CDR3 loop spans 14 amino acids. Trimming took 4 bases from V and 8 from J, leaving 14 bases between them.

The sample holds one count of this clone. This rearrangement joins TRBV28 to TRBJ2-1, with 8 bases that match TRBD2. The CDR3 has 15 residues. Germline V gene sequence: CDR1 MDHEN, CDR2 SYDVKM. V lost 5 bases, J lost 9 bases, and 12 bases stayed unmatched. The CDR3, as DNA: TGTGCCAGCAGTCCCCCGGCGGGAGGACGTGGTGAGCAGTTCTTC. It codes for CASSPPAGGRGEQFF.

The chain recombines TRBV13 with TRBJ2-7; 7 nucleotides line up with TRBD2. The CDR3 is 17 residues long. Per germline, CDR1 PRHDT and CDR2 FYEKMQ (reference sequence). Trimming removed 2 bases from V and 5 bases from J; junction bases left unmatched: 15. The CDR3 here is CASSLSALAGVTDEQYF. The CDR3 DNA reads TGTGCCAGCAGCTTATCCGCGTTGGCGGGAGTAACCGACGAGCAGTACTTC.

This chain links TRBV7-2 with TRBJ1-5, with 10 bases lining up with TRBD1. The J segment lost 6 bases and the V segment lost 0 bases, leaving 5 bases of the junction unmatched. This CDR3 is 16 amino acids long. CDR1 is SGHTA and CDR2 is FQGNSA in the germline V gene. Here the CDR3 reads CASSLAGTGVAQPQHF. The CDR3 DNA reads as TGTGCCAGCAGCTTAGCGGGGACAGGGGTTGCTCAGCCCCAGCATTTT.

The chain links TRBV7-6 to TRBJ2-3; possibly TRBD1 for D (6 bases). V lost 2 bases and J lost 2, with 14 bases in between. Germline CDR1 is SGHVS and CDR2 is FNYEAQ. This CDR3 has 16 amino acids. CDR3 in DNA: TGTGCCAGCAGCTTATTCGGGCAGGGGAACACAGATACGCAGTATTTT. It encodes CASSLFGQGNTDTQYF.

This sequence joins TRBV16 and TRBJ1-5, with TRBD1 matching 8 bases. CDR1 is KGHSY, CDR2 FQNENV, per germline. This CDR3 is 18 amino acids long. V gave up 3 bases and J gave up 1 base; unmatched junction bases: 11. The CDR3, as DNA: TGTGCCAGCAGCCACGACAGGGGATCTCCCTTGAGCAATCAGCCCCAGCATTTT. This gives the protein CASSHDRGSPLSNQPQHF.

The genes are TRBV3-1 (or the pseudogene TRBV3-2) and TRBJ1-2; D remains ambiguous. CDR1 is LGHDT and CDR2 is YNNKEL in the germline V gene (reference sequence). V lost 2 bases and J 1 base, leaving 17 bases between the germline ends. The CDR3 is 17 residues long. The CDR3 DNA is TGTGCCAGCAGCCAATTTGTAGCGGGGAGGCGTAACTATGGCTACACCTTC. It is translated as CASSQFVAGRRNYGYTF.

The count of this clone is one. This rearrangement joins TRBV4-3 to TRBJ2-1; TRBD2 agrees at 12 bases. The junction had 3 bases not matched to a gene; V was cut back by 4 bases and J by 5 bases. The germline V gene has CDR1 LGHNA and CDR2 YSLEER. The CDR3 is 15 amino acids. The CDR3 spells CASSRSSGGDNEQFF. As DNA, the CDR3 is TGCGCCAGCAGCCGATCTAGCGGGGGGGACAATGAGCAGTTCTTC.